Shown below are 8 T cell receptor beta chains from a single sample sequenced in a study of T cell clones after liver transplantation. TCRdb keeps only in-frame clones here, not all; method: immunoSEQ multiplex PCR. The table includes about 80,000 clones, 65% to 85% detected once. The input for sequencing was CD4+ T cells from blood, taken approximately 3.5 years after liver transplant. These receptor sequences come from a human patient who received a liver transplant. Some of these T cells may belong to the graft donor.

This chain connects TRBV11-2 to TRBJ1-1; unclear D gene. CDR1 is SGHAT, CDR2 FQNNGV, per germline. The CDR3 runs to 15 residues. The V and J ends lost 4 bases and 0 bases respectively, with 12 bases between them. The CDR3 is CASSSGIRMNTEAFF. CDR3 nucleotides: TGTGCCAGCAGCTCCGGGATAAGAATGAACACTGAAGCTTTCTTT.

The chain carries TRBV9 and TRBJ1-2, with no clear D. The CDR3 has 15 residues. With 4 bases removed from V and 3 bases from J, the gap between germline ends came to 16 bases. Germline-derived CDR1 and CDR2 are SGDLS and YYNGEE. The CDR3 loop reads CASSSTPRGDYGYTF. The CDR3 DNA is TGTGCCAGCAGCTCAACCCCGCGGGGAGACTATGGCTACACCTTC.

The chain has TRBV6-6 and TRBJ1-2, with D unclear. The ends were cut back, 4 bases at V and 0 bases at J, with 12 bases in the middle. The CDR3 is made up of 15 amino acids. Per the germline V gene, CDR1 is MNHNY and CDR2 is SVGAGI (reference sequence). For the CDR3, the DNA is TGTGCCAGCAGTTCCGGCGGGAGTGCTAACTATGGCTACACCTTC. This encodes CASSSGGSANYGYTF.

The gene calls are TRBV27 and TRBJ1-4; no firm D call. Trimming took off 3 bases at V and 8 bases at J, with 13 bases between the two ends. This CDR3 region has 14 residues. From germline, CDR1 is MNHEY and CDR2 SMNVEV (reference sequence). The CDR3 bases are TGTGCCAGCAGTTTTATTCCCGGAGGAGAAAAACTGTTTTTT. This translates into CASSFIPGGEKLFF.

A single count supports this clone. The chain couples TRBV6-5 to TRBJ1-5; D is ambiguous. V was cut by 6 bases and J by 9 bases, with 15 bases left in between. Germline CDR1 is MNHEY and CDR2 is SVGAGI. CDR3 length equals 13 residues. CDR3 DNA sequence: TGTGCCAGCAGGCGTACATCGGGAGGGCCCCAGCATTTT. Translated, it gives CASRRTSGGPQHF.

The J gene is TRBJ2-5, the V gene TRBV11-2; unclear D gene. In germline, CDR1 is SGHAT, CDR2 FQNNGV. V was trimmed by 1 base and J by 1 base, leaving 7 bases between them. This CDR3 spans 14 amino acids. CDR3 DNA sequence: TGTGCCAGCAGCTTAGTCGGCTTCCAAGAGACCCAGTACTTC. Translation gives CASSLVGFQETQYF.

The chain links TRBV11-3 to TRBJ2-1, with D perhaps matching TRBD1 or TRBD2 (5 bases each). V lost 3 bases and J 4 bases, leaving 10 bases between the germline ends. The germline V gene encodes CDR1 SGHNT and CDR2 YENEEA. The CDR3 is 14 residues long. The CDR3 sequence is CASSFGGDYNEQFF. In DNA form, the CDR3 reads TGTGCCAGCAGCTTTGGGGGAGATTACAATGAGCAGTTCTTC.

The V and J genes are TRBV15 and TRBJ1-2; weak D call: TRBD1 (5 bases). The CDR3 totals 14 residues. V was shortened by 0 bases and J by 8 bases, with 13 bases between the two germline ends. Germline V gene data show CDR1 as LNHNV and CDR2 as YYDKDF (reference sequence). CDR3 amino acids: CATSRDIGGDGYTF. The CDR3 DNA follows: TGTGCCACCAGCAGAGATATCGGGGGTGACGGCTACACCTTC. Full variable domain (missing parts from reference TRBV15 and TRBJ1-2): DAMVIQNPRYQVTQFGKPVTLSCSQTLNHNVMYWYQQKSSQAPKLLFHYYDKDFNNEADTPDNFQSRRPNTSFCFLDIRSPGLGDTAMYLCATSRDIGGDGYTFGSGTRLTVV.